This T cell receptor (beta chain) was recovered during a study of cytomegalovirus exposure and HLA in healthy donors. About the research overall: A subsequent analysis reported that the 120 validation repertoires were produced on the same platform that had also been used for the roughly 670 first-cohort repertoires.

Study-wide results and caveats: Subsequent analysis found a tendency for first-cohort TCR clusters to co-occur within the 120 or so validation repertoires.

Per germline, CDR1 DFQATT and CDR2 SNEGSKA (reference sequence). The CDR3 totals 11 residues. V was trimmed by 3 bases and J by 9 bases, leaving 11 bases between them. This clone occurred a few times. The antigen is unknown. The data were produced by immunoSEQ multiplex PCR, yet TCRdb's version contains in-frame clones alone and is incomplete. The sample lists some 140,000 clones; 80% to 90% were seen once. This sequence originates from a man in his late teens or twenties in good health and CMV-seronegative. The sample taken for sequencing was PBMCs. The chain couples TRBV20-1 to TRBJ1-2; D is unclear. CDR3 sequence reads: CSASVADRYTF. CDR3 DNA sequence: TGCAGTGCTAGTGTCGCGGATCGCTACACCTTC.